This is a list of T cell receptor beta chains from one sample in a study of blood T cell repertoires in COVID-19. The method was immunoSEQ multiplex PCR; TCRdb's version includes in-frame clones alone and lacks a portion of them. The sample yields around 210,000 clones, roughly 85% seen once. The sequenced sample was peripheral blood. These receptors were obtained from a man between 50 and 59 years old with COVID-19, enrolled during active disease. Each CDR3 is given with its conserved first and last residue. The D gene is left open where the match is weak. A clone size is listed for some rows: how often the clone was seen (once, few, many), or a class if it is expanded.

clone size	D gene	J gene	V gene	CDR3 DNA	CDR3 protein
-	-	TRBJ1-1	TRBV24-1	TGTGCCACCAGTGATCCAGGGGCTGAAGCTTTCTTT	CATSDPGAEAFF
few	TRBD2	TRBJ2-7	TRBV6-5	TGTGCCAGCAGGAGAGAGCGGGGGACTACCTACGAGCAGTACTTC	CASRRERGTTYEQYF
-	TRBD1	TRBJ1-1	TRBV5-1	TGCGCCAGCAGCACAGGGGAATTGGGAGCTTTCTTT	CASSTGELGAFF
-	TRBD2	TRBJ2-5	TRBV2	TGTGCCAGCAGAGAAGCGGGGCACCAAGAGACCCAGTACTTC	CASREAGHQETQYF
-	-	TRBJ2-7	TRBV2	TGTGCCACCGGGACACCGTACGAGCAGTACTTC	CATGTPYEQYF
-	TRBD2	TRBJ2-7	TRBV3-1/TRBV3-2	TGTGCCAGCAGCCGATCCCTGGGGGGGGTCAGCTCCTACGAGCAGTACTTC	CASSRSLGGVSSYEQYF
-	TRBD1	TRBJ2-7	TRBV28	TGTGCCAGCAGTTTTGGGGGACAGGGCGGATACGAGCAGTACTTC	CASSFGGQGGYEQYF
few	-	TRBJ1-4	TRBV3-1/TRBV3-2	TGTGCCAGCAGCCAAGAAACGAGGCAAGAAAAACTGTTTTTT	CASSQETRQEKLFF
-	TRBD2	TRBJ2-1	TRBV7-9	TGTGCCAGCAGCCTGCGGGGCGGGGGTGAACAGTCCTACAATGAGCAGTTCTTC	CASSLRGGGEQSYNEQFF
-	TRBD1	TRBJ2-5	TRBV7-9	TGTGCCAGCAGCTTAGCCACAGGGGGTGCAGAGACCCAGTACTTC	CASSLATGGAETQYF
once	TRBD1	TRBJ2-1	TRBV7-2	TGTGCCAGCAGCTTGACAGGGATCTCCTACAATGAGCAGTTCTTC	CASSLTGISYNEQFF
-	TRBD1	TRBJ2-4	TRBV2	TGTGCCAGCAGTGAAGCGCCGGGACAGGGAATCAACATTCAGTACTTC	CASSEAPGQGINIQYF
-	TRBD1	TRBJ1-5	TRBV19	TGTGCCAGTAGTATCCTCGGGACAGGGTCCCTTAGCAATCAGCCCCAGCATTTT	CASSILGTGSLSNQPQHF
-	-	TRBJ2-5	TRBV7-6	TGTGCCAGCAGCTTAGGCGGTGGGGCAGAGACCCAGTACTTC	CASSLGGGAETQYF
-	-	TRBJ1-5	TRBV6-5	TGTGCCAGCAAAGGAGGGGGCAATCAGCCCCAGCATTTT	CASKGGGNQPQHF
-	TRBD2	TRBJ2-1	TRBV19	TGTGCCAGTAGTAGGGAGGGAGTACGCAATGAGCAGTTCTTC	CASSREGVRNEQFF
-	TRBD1	TRBJ2-1	TRBV29-1	TGCAGCGTTAAGGGACAGGGAAATGAGCAGTTCTTC	CSVKGQGNEQFF
few	-	TRBJ1-2	TRBV25-1	TGTGCCAGCAGCCAAGGTGGGGCCGGAGTTAACTATGGCTACACCTTC	CASSQGGAGVNYGYTF
once	TRBD2	TRBJ2-7	TRBV5-1	TGCGCCAGCAGCTACACCGTGCTAGCGGGGCACATTGAGCAGTACTTC	CASSYTVLAGHIEQYF
-	-	TRBJ1-2	TRBV3-1/TRBV3-2	TGTGCCAGCAGAGAGGTCGGACCCCGGGGTGGCTACACCTTC	CASREVGPRGGYTF
once	-	TRBJ2-1	TRBV10-3	TGTGCCATCAGTGACCACAGCAACAATGAGCAGTTCTTC	CAISDHSNNEQFF
-	TRBD1	TRBJ1-1	TRBV19	TGTGCCAGTCGGACAGGGGTGAACACTGAAGCTTTCTTT	CASRTGVNTEAFF
-	-	TRBJ1-1	TRBV5-1	TGCGCCAGCAGCGCCTCAGGGAATCTGAACACTGAAGCTTTCTTT	CASSASGNLNTEAFF
-	-	TRBJ1-1	TRBV5-6	TGTGCCAGCACAGGGGCGATGAACACTGAAGCTTTCTTT	CASTGAMNTEAFF
-	TRBD2	TRBJ2-5	TRBV28	TGTGCCAGCAGTTTCCCCGCCGGGACTAGCGGGGCCTTTTACTTC	CASSFPAGTSGAFYF
once	-	TRBJ1-2	TRBV28	TGTGCCAGCAGTTTACCCCCACAGGATGGCTACACCTTC	CASSLPPQDGYTF
-	-	TRBJ1-1	TRBV4-1	TGCGCCAGCAGGTCTGTAGGGGAGAACACTGAAGCTTTCTTT	CASRSVGENTEAFF
-	-	TRBJ2-2	TRBV5-4	TGTGCCAGCAGCTTGGTTGGACACAACACCGGGGAGCTGTTTTTT	CASSLVGHNTGELFF
once	-	TRBJ2-2	TRBV9	TGTGCCAGCAGCTGGGCAGCCAACGCGAACACCGGGGAGCTGTTTTTT	CASSWAANANTGELFF